This T cell receptor beta chain was profiled in a study of T cell changes during pregnancy in multiple sclerosis (dated by TCRdb to about 2019). About the investigation overall: In women with multiple sclerosis, the researchers looked at how the T cell repertoire shifted as pregnancy progressed.

About this clone: Its antigen is currently not known. No much larger clone exists at a distance of one base, and base qualities are not known. Distinct nucleotide sequences in the sample also encode this CDR3.

Receptor amplification or capture employed the immunoSEQ multiplex PCR assay. TCRdb took over this immuneACCESS table, retaining in-frame rearrangements with V and J assigned. Such tables are incomplete; in checked studies, under half of the missing clones stem from an unresolved V gene, and the remainder is unexplained. This sample holds under 90,000 clones; roughly 92% were observed only once. 3% to 4% of the sample comes from the top ten. The sequencing here drew on peripheral blood, taken after pregnancy. The TCR was taken from a female donor in good health, enrolled as a control in a pregnancy study.

The CDR3 loop reads CSARLHEQYF. Read as DNA, the sequence is TGCAGTGCTAGGCTACACGAGCAGTACTTC. The rearrangement combines TRBV20-1 with TRBJ2-7; the D gene remains uncertain. V is shortened by 3 bases, J by 5 bases, and the region joining them spans 5 bases. The CDR3, cysteine through phenylalanine, is 10 amino acids long. The CDR3 DNA has 30 bases and is translated from base 1. In the germline V gene (reference sequence), CDR1 corresponds to DFQATT and CDR2 to SNEGSKA.